This T cell receptor (beta chain) was documented in a study of blood T cell repertoires in COVID-19. The wider study: Sources were T cells, B-cell-depleted T cells, or PBMCs; the material itself was cDNA or gDNA.

The protocol was immunoSEQ multiplex PCR, while the TCRdb copy is restricted to in-frame clones and leaves out a portion. The sample has under 300,000 clones, around 89% seen once; the top ten hold 3%. The CDR3 length is 14 residues. Looked up from germline, CDR1 is MNHEY and CDR2 is SMNVEV (reference sequence). With 5 bases clipped from V and 1 base from J, the junction kept 5 bases outside the gene matches. Assignment of participants to cohorts was predicated upon participant-reported clinical history. The sequence came from a woman aged 45-60 years who had recovered from COVID-19. Sequenced sample: PBMCs or T cells enriched from blood (not recorded which). The chain recombines TRBV27 with TRBJ2-7; 7 bases line up with TRBD2. CDR3 region: CASSTSSGSYEQYF. The CDR3 DNA is TGTGCCAGCAGTACATCTAGCGGTTCCTACGAGCAGTACTTC.